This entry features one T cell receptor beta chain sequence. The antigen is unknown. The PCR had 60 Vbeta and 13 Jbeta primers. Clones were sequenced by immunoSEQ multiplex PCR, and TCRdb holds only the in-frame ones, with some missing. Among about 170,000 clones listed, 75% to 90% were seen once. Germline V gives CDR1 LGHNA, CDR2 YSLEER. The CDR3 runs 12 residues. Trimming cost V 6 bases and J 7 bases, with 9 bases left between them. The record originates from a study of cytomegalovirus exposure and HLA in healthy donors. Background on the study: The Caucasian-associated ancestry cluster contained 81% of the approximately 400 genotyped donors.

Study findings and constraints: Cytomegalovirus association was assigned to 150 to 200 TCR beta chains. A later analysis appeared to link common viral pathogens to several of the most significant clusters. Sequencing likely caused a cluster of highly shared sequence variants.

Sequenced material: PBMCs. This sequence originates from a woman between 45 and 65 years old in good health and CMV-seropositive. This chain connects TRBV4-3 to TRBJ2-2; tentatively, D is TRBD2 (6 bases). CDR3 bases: TGCGCCAGCAGTATGGGGGGCGGGGAGCTGTTTTTT. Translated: CASSMGGGELFF.